Shown below are 11 T cell receptor beta chains from a single sample sequenced in a study of blood T cell repertoires in COVID-19. Sequencing was performed with immunoSEQ multiplex PCR; in TCRdb, only in-frame clones are kept and a portion is missing. The repertoire consists of 120,000 to 150,000 clones, with roughly 90% occurring once and the leading ten covering around 1.3%. The sequenced sample consisted of PBMCs or T cells enriched from blood (not recorded which). Receptors originate from a woman in her twenties or thirties with acute COVID-19.

This chain connects TRBV9 to TRBJ1-5; TRBD1 aligns across 7 bases. Germline V gene lookup returns CDR1 SGDLS and CDR2 YYNGEE. J lost 9 bases, V lost 4 bases, and 10 bases had no gene match. This CDR3 is 14 amino acids long. CDR3 region: CASSPGQVGGPQHF. CDR3 DNA sequence: TGTGCCAGCAGCCCCGGACAGGTTGGGGGGCCCCAGCATTTT.

This clone was counted a single time. The chain couples TRBV9 to TRBJ2-1; 9 bases match TRBD2. V lost 0 bases and J lost 9; bases outside the gene matches: 7. The CDR3 totals 15 residues. Germline V gene sequence: CDR1 SGDLS, CDR2 YYNGEE. CDR3 nucleotide sequence: TGTGCCAGCAGCGTAGGACTAGCGGAGGGGTCTGAGCAGTTCTTC. As protein: CASSVGLAEGSEQFF.

The CDR3 region has the DNA TGTGCCAGCAGCCCGGACAGGGGGCGGGGAACTGAAGCTTTCTTT. Translated: CASSPDRGRGTEAFF. The V gene is TRBV7-2, the J gene TRBJ1-1; 11 bases line up with TRBD1. The trim removed 5 bases at V and 5 bases at J, leaving 7 bases unmatched. CDR1 is SGHTA and CDR2 is FQGNSA in the germline V gene. The length of the CDR3 is 15 residues.

This clone has only a few counts. The chain has TRBV7-3 and TRBJ1-2; no firm D call. The germline gives CDR1 SGHTA, CDR2 FQGTGA. The CDR3 has 15 amino acids. V was cut by 5 bases and J by 3 bases, with 16 bases left in between. CDR3 bases: TGTGCCAGCAGCCCCGTCGGCTCCGGAGACTATGGCTACACCTTC. As protein: CASSPVGSGDYGYTF.

This chain joins TRBV6-1 and TRBJ2-2, with 11 bases matching TRBD2. V trimming: 4 bases; J trimming: 7 bases; junction bases outside the gene matches: 8. This CDR3 is built from 16 residues. Germline V lookup: CDR1 MNHNS, CDR2 SASEGT. CDR3 in amino acids: CASSVLAGEVFGELFF. The CDR3 region has the DNA TGTGCCAGCAGTGTACTAGCGGGAGAAGTTTTCGGGGAGCTGTTTTTT.

The chain couples TRBV28 to TRBJ1-1; TRBD1 might be the D (6 bases). The CDR3 is 13 residues long. The germline CDR1 and CDR2 sequences are MDHEN and SYDVKM. Trimming shortened V by 8 bases and J by 1 base, and 11 bases separated the two germline ends. CDR3 nucleotides: TGTGCCAGCTTAGGGGGGGCGAACACTGAAGCTTTCTTT. Its protein is CASLGGANTEAFF.

The J gene is TRBJ2-3, the V gene TRBV2; D is unresolved. The CDR3 runs to 14 residues. V was cut by 8 bases and J by 0 bases, with 12 bases left in between. Germline assignment: CDR1 SNHLY and CDR2 FYNNEI. Here the CDR3 reads CASGGGASTDTQYF. The CDR3 DNA reads TGTGCCAGCGGTGGCGGAGCTAGCACAGATACGCAGTATTTT.

The chain employs TRBV9 and TRBJ2-7, with 13 bases lining up with TRBD2. Germline V gene sequence: CDR1 SGDLS, CDR2 YYNGEE. J gave up 2 bases and V 4 bases, and 3 bases lay outside the gene matches. The CDR3 extends over 15 amino acids. CDR3: CASSQGLAGTYEQYF. CDR3 nucleotides: TGTGCCAGCAGCCAGGGACTAGCGGGAACCTACGAGCAGTACTTC.

The chain recombines TRBV7-2 with TRBJ1-1; D gene unclear. V lost 2 bases, J lost 3 bases, and 7 bases lay in between. The germline CDR1 and CDR2 sequences are SGHTA and FQGNSA. The CDR3 sequence is 13 residues long. This CDR3 reads CASSLRGYTEAFF. CDR3 nucleotide sequence: TGTGCCAGCAGCTTAAGAGGGTACACTGAAGCTTTCTTT.

In DNA, the CDR3 is TGTGCCAGCAGTTTATCTCCAGGGTTCTCTGGAAACACCATATATTTT. Protein: CASSLSPGFSGNTIYF. The chain has TRBV28 and TRBJ1-3, with TRBD1 as a possible D gene (5 bases). V dropped 1 base and J dropped 0 bases, with 10 bases sitting between them. Per the germline V gene, CDR1 is MDHEN and CDR2 is SYDVKM. There are 16 residues in the CDR3.

Points on this clone: Additional DNA sequences in this sample encode the identical CDR3. V gene TRBV27 combines with J gene TRBJ2-1; TRBD2 matches 11 bases. V dropped 5 bases and J dropped 8; count of bases not matched to a gene: 5. CDR3 size: 14 residues. Per germline, CDR1 MNHEY and CDR2 SMNVEV (reference sequence). CDR3 residues: CASSPSGRIDEQFF. The CDR3 region has the DNA TGTGCCAGCAGTCCTAGCGGGAGGATAGATGAGCAGTTCTTC.